This T cell receptor beta chain was observed in a study of blood T cell repertoires in COVID-19 (dated by TCRdb to about 2020). As for the study more broadly: The collaborator samples originated in the United States, Italy and Spain and spanned the acute and convalescent phases of COVID-19. The material from the prospective study consisted of cDNA or gDNA derived from T cells, B-cell-depleted T cells, or PBMCs. Subjects who had been exposed to COVID-19, were actively infected with it, or had recovered from it provided the deeply sampled blood TCRbeta repertoires that made up the dataset. A freely available public database, intended as a resource for researchers studying the immune response to SARS-CoV-2, is where the repertoires were released. The samples were drawn from two sources: the first 160 participants of the ongoing ImmuneRACE study, and 1,200 or so subjects contributed by 6 global collaborators. Sample metadata almost always included a de-identified subject ID, COVID-19 status, age in years and sex. Where available, HLA class I and class II types were obtained from metadata supplied by the sample provider rather than from assay-based typing. Here is what the overall study found, with its caveats: The quantity of clinical and demographic metadata differed by source and by participant and was supplied without curation.

Deletion took 5 bases off V and 8 bases off J, with a span of 9 bases between the germline ends. The CDR3, from cysteine to phenylalanine, totals 11 residues. The CDR3 DNA has 33 bases and is translated from base 1. In the germline V gene (reference sequence), CDR1 corresponds to GTSNPN and CDR2 to SVGIG. In Seattle, one collaborating source enrolled patients while the infection was active and tracked those patients longitudinally over the course of disease. Whole blood was collected in K2EDTA tubes by collaborating institutions according to the institutions' own protocols. For TCRbeta analysis, collaborators shipped samples in one of three forms: frozen whole blood, isolated PBMCs, or DNA extracted from either of those sample types. TCRbeta CDR3 regions were amplified from genomic DNA using the immunoSEQ Assay, a bias-controlled multiplex PCR. Regarding the original processing steps: The number of nucleated cells in each sample was estimated from the amplification of reference gene primers within the assay. To quantify the absolute abundance of each unique TCRbeta CDR3 rearrangement, sequence reads were collapsed and filtered. For each sample, productive Simpson clonality was calculated by taking the square root of Simpson's diversity index across productive rearrangements. TCRdb mirrors the immuneACCESS table, restricted to in-frame sequences. Some clones are absent from its copies; in checked studies, under half trace to an unresolved V gene, and the reason for the others is unknown. That table supplies the V and J calls and clone size; D and trimming were determined from the DNA. This sample is represented by about 310,000 clones; roughly 89% of them were singletons. The biggest ten clones account for under 1.1% of the sample.

As regards this clone: The antigen this receptor binds is unknown. There are no base qualities to consult, and no much larger clone falls within one base.

The sequence is built from TRBV30 and TRBJ1-4, and the D gene may be TRBD1, 6 bases matching. Material: peripheral blood. The receptor comes from a woman aged 35 to 49 with COVID-19, enrolled during active disease. The nucleotide sequence reads TGTGCCTGGGGGGGCCCAGAAAAACTGTTTTTT. Its coded protein is CAWGGPEKLFF.